The next 29 T cell receptor beta chains were all read from a single sample in a study of technical replicates of blood from a handful of donors. Assay: immunoSEQ multiplex PCR; the TCRdb copy retains only in-frame clones and omits some. The data contain approximately 73,000 clones, 93% of them singletons. The sample comprised T cells isolated from PBMCs. The origin of the receptors is a human donor in good health.

As concerns this clone: Because the CDR3's place on the DNA is in doubt, the DNA is left out and the CDR3 is given as listed by TCRdb. The chain combines TRBV9 with TRBJ2-1; TRBD2, the table's D call, lacks a check against the DNA. Germline V gene sequence: CDR1 SGDLS, CDR2 YYNGEE. The CDR3 spans 13 residues, counting both ends. The CDR3 here is CASSVGSGAVEFF.

CDR3 protein: CASSRPPGGQNYGYTF. In DNA, the CDR3 is TGCGCCAGCAGCCGTCCCCCAGGGGGGCAAAACTATGGCTACACCTTC. The J gene is TRBJ1-2, the V gene TRBV4-1; 7 bases are shared with TRBD1. The V and J ends lost 4 bases and 2 bases, in that order; junction bases with no gene match: 10. Germline V gene lookup returns CDR1 MGHRA and CDR2 YSYEKL. The CDR3 is made up of 16 amino acids.

The chain is built from TRBV7-9 and TRBJ2-3; 9 bases are shared with TRBD2. This CDR3 is 17 amino acids long. V lost 1 base and J lost 2; bases outside the gene matches: 7. Germline CDR1 is SEHNR and CDR2 is FQNEAQ (reference sequence). CDR3: CASSLVPSGADTDTQYF. CDR3 coding DNA: TGTGCCAGCAGCTTAGTGCCTAGCGGGGCGGACACAGATACGCAGTATTTT. Based on the CDR3 plus reference TRBV7-9 and TRBJ2-3, the full variable domain is DTGVSQNPRHKITKRGQNVTFRCDPISEHNRLYWYRQTLGQGPEFLTYFQNEAQLEKSRLLSDRFSAERPKGSFSTLEIQRTEQGDSAMYLCASSLVPSGADTDTQYFGPGTRLTVL.

The rearrangement joins TRBV19 to TRBJ2-1; 7 bases line up with TRBD1. The trim removed 6 bases at V and 0 bases at J, leaving 14 bases unmatched. CDR3 length: 18 amino acids. CDR1 LNHDA and CDR2 SQIVND come from the germline V gene (reference sequence). The CDR3 DNA follows: TGTGCCAGTAGCCAGGGACAGTTATGGATAAGCTCCTACAATGAGCAGTTCTTC. This translates into CASSQGQLWISSYNEQFF. Full variable domain (remainder filled in from reference TRBV19 and TRBJ2-1): DGGITQSPKYLFRKEGQNVTLSCEQNLNHDAMYWYRQDPGQGLRLIYYSQIVNDFQKGDIAEGYSVSREKKESFPLTVTSAQKNPTAFYLCASSQGQLWISSYNEQFFGPGTRLTVL.

This rearrangement joins TRBV7-9 to TRBJ1-1; maybe TRBD1 (5 bases). V dropped 11 bases and J dropped 0 bases, with 19 bases sitting between them. The germline V gene encodes CDR1 SEHNR and CDR2 FQNEAQ (reference sequence). The CDR3 length is 15 residues. CDR3 amino acids: CACADRHYMNTEAFF. The CDR3 nucleotides read TGTGCCTGCGCCGACAGACACTACATGAACACTGAAGCTTTCTTT. The full variable domain, its missing parts supplied by reference TRBV7-9 and TRBJ1-1, is DTGVSQNPRHKITKRGQNVTFRCDPISEHNRLYWYRQTLGQGPEFLTYFQNEAQLEKSRLLSDRFSAERPKGSFSTLEIQRTEQGDSAMYLCACADRHYMNTEAFFGQGTRLTVV.

The CDR3 here is CASSVTGSNTEAFF. CDR3 nucleotides: TGTGCCAGCAGCGTGACAGGGTCTAACACTGAAGCTTTCTTT. This sequence joins TRBV7-9 and TRBJ1-1; 7 nucleotides match TRBD1. Germline V gene sequence: CDR1 SEHNR, CDR2 FQNEAQ (reference sequence). The V and J ends lost 5 bases and 2 bases, in that order; junction bases with no gene match: 5. The CDR3 spans 14 residues.

V and J are TRBV25-1 and TRBJ2-5; 10 bases are shared with TRBD2. The CDR3 totals 13 residues. CDR1 is MGHDK, CDR2 SYGVNS, per germline. V dropped 7 bases and J dropped 3; count of bases not matched to a gene: 2. The CDR3 sequence: CASITSGEETQYF. In DNA form, the CDR3 reads TGTGCCAGCATCACTAGCGGGGAAGAGACCCAGTACTTC.

This chain links TRBV9 with TRBJ2-5, with 7 bases matching TRBD1. V was clipped by 2 bases and J by 5 bases; unmatched bases: 12. Germline CDR1 and CDR2: SGDLS and YYNGEE. The CDR3 extends over 16 amino acids. CDR3 coding DNA: TGTGCCAGCAGCGTTCGAACGGGACAGTTCGCGGAGACCCAGTACTTC. Its translation is CASSVRTGQFAETQYF.

The V gene is TRBV6-1, the J gene TRBJ2-1; 7 bases line up with TRBD1. The CDR3 runs 15 residues. V lost 3 bases and J lost 4; bases outside the gene matches: 6. Germline V gene lookup returns CDR1 MNHNS and CDR2 SASEGT. The DNA for the CDR3 is TGTGCCAGCAGTGAGGGGGACAGACTTTACAATGAGCAGTTCTTC. It codes for CASSEGDRLYNEQFF.

The chain links TRBV4-1 to TRBJ2-3, with D possibly being TRBD2 (6 bases). CDR1 and CDR2 (germline): MGHRA, YSYEKL. V shed 0 bases and J shed 5 bases, with 21 bases lying between them. There are 18 residues in the CDR3. Written as DNA, the CDR3 is TGCGCCAGCAGCCAAGACCCCTTGGACGGGGGAGGAGGAGATACGCAGTATTTT. The encoded protein is CASSQDPLDGGGGDTQYF.

CDR3 nucleotide sequence: TGTGCCAGCAGCTTATACGTGCGTGATGCCCCTGAAGCTTTCTTT. Translation gives CASSLYVRDAPEAFF. The chain links TRBV5-6 to TRBJ1-1, with no clear D. CDR3 length: 15 residues. The V gene's germline CDR1 is SGHDT and CDR2 YYEEEE. Trimming took 2 bases from V and 6 from J, leaving 17 bases between them. The full variable domain, its missing parts supplied by reference TRBV5-6 and TRBJ1-1, is DAGVTQSPTHLIKTRGQQVTLRCSPKSGHDTVSWYQQALGQGPQFIFQYYEEEERQRGNFPDRFSGHQFPNYSSELNVNALLLGDSALYLCASSLYVRDAPEAFFGQGTRLTVV.

V usage is TRBV10-3 and J usage is TRBJ1-4, with D maybe TRBD1 (6 bases). CDR1 and CDR2 from the germline V gene are ENHRY and SYGVKD. The V end was cut by 5 bases, the J end by 2 bases, with 15 bases between. There are 16 residues in the CDR3. CDR3 in DNA: TGTGCCATCAGTTCGAACCCAGGGGTCACTAATGAAAAACTGTTTTTT. This gives the protein CAISSNPGVTNEKLFF.

The chain has TRBV4-1 and TRBJ1-3, with TRBD1 matching 7 bases. V dropped 3 bases and J dropped 4; count of bases not matched to a gene: 9. CDR1 is MGHRA, CDR2 YSYEKL, per germline. The CDR3 has 16 amino acids. The DNA for the CDR3 is TGCGCCAGCAGCCAGAAGGGGGCGTCTGTCGGAAACACCATATATTTT. Its protein is CASSQKGASVGNTIYF.

The chain carries TRBV6-1 and TRBJ1-3; D not resolved. The CDR3 loop spans 14 amino acids. Germline CDR1 MNHNS, CDR2 SASEGT. Trimming stripped 7 bases from V and 3 bases from J, with 13 bases between. CDR3 coding DNA: TGTGCCAGCATTAGCGTCTCCTATGGAAACACCATATATTTT. It translates to CASISVSYGNTIYF.

The chain is built from TRBV5-1 and TRBJ2-2, with TRBD2 matching 7 bases. The V and J ends lost 0 bases and 1 base, in that order; junction bases with no gene match: 3. The CDR3 runs to 16 residues. In germline, CDR1 is SGHRS, CDR2 YFSETQ. The CDR3 DNA reads TGCGCCAGCAGCTTGGTGGCTAGCGGGAACACCGGGGAGCTGTTTTTT. This encodes CASSLVASGNTGELFF.

This chain joins TRBV7-9 and TRBJ1-2; 8 bases fit TRBD1. Germline trimming cut 7 bases from V and 7 bases from J; bases unmatched to any gene: 5. The CDR3 runs 12 residues. Germline-derived CDR1 and CDR2 are SEHNR and FQNEAQ (reference sequence). The CDR3 nucleotides read TGTGCCAGCAACAGGGGGGGTAGTGGCTACACCTTC. Protein product: CASNRGGSGYTF.

The rearrangement links TRBV2 to TRBJ1-5; D ambiguous. V was cut by 6 bases and J by 0 bases, with 9 bases left in between. The germline V gene has CDR1 SNHLY and CDR2 FYNNEI. The CDR3 spans 14 residues. This CDR3 is CASSGSYSNQPQHF. The CDR3 coding sequence is TGTGCCAGCAGCGGGAGCTATAGCAATCAGCCCCAGCATTTT.

The V and J genes are TRBV30 and TRBJ1-2; 8 positions agree with TRBD1. V trimming: 7 bases; J trimming: 8 bases; junction bases outside the gene matches: 6. This CDR3 has 11 amino acids. The germline CDR1 and CDR2 sequences are GTSNPN and SVGIG (reference sequence). The CDR3 is CALTGERGYTF. The CDR3 DNA follows: TGTGCCTTGACAGGGGAGAGGGGCTACACCTTC.

The rearrangement links TRBV2 to TRBJ1-2; D is unresolved. Germline CDR1 and CDR2: SNHLY and FYNNEI. This CDR3 has 12 residues. V was clipped by 6 bases and J by 3 bases, with 8 bases between them. CDR3 in amino acids: CASRGRYYGYTF. The CDR3 DNA is TGTGCCAGCAGGGGCAGGTACTATGGCTACACCTTC.

This chain uses TRBV11-1 with TRBJ1-1, with TRBD1 matching 7 bases. Germline CDR1 is SGHAT and CDR2 is FQDESV (reference sequence). Trimming took 3 bases from V and 0 from J; bases not matched to a gene: 4. This CDR3 has 15 amino acids. CDR3 DNA: TGTGCCAGCAGCTTCCGAGGGGGCATGAACACTGAAGCTTTCTTT. Translating it yields CASSFRGGMNTEAFF.

The V call is TRBV9, the J call TRBJ1-2; D perhaps matches TRBD1 (6 bases). Germline V gene sequence: CDR1 SGDLS, CDR2 YYNGEE. The CDR3 runs 15 residues. The ends were cut back, 7 bases at V and 4 bases at J, with 20 bases in the middle. CDR3 amino acids: CASRNYSAGAYGYTF. The CDR3, as DNA: TGTGCCAGCCGAAATTACTCGGCAGGGGCCTATGGCTACACCTTC.

The CDR3 here is CSAITFSGANVLTF. The CDR3, as DNA: TGCAGCGCTATCACCTTTTCTGGGGCCAACGTCCTGACTTTC. This chain links TRBV29-1 with TRBJ2-6; D remains unclear. The germline V gene has CDR1 SQVTM and CDR2 ANQGSEA. Trimming took 7 bases from V and 1 from J, leaving 11 bases between them. The CDR3 runs to 14 residues.

The rearrangement uses TRBV28 and TRBJ2-7; TRBD2 agrees at 11 bases. Germline V CDR1 and CDR2: MDHEN, SYDVKM. V gave up 4 bases and J gave up 2 bases; unmatched junction bases: 4. The CDR3 sequence is 15 residues long. The CDR3 here is CASSWVAGGAYEQYF. CDR3 in DNA: TGTGCCAGCAGTTGGGTAGCGGGAGGGGCCTACGAGCAGTACTTC.

The chain combines TRBV5-1 with TRBJ2-2, with 8 bases identical to TRBD2. Germline V lookup: CDR1 SGHRS, CDR2 YFSETQ. The CDR3 is 16 amino acids. The ends lost 2 bases at V and 1 base at J; junction bases unmatched: 4. The CDR3 nucleotides are TGCGCCAGCAGCTTCTCGGCGGGGGGGAACACCGGGGAGCTGTTTTTT. Protein sequence: CASSFSAGGNTGELFF. The full variable domain, its missing parts supplied by reference TRBV5-1 and TRBJ2-2, is KAGVTQTPRYLIKTRGQQVTLSCSPISGHRSVSWYQQTPGQGLQFLFEYFSETQRNKGNFPGRFSGRQFSNSRSEMNVSTLELGDSALYLCASSFSAGGNTGELFFGEGSRLTVL.

The gene calls are TRBV4-1 and TRBJ2-2; 12 positions match TRBD2. The germline gives CDR1 MGHRA, CDR2 YSYEKL. CDR3 size: 16 residues. The V segment lost 4 bases and the J segment 5 bases; nucleotides outside the gene matches: 5. CDR3 sequence: CASSPTSGGRTGELFF. The CDR3 region has the DNA TGCGCCAGCAGCCCGACTAGCGGGGGAAGGACCGGGGAGCTGTTTTTT.

V usage is TRBV5-1 and J usage is TRBJ2-1; D possibly corresponds to TRBD2 (7 bases). V lost 2 bases, J lost 5 bases, and 14 bases lay in between. CDR1 and CDR2 (germline): SGHRS, YFSETQ. This CDR3 is 15 amino acids long. The CDR3 region has the DNA TGCGCCAGCAGCTTCGAGGGGGGGGAGAACAATGAGCAGTTCTTC. Translation gives CASSFEGGENNEQFF.

The chain carries TRBV4-1 and TRBJ1-5; D is possibly TRBD1 (5 bases). Germline V CDR1 and CDR2: MGHRA, YSYEKL. V lost 2 bases, J lost 6 bases, and 8 bases lay in between. The CDR3 is 13 amino acids. In DNA form, the CDR3 reads TGCGCCAGCAGCCAACAGGGTGGTCAGCCCCAGCATTTT. Its protein product is CASSQQGGQPQHF.

This chain uses TRBV14 with TRBJ1-2; D is perhaps TRBD1 (6 bases). The CDR3 is made up of 16 amino acids. Trimming left V 2 bases short and J 5 bases short, with 18 bases between. Germline CDR1 is SGHDN and CDR2 is FVKESK. This CDR3 reads CASSQTFGQSPYGYTF. CDR3 in DNA: TGTGCCAGCAGCCAAACTTTCGGACAGTCGCCTTATGGCTACACCTTC.

V and J are TRBV11-2 and TRBJ2-7; D is perhaps TRBD1 (6 bases). CDR3 length equals 15 residues. Trimming took 6 bases from V and 2 from J, leaving 17 bases between them. Germline V lookup: CDR1 SGHAT, CDR2 FQNNGV. The CDR3 loop reads CASRAQGQGAYEQYF. The CDR3 nucleotides are TGTGCCAGCAGGGCACAGGGTCAAGGGGCCTACGAGCAGTACTTC.